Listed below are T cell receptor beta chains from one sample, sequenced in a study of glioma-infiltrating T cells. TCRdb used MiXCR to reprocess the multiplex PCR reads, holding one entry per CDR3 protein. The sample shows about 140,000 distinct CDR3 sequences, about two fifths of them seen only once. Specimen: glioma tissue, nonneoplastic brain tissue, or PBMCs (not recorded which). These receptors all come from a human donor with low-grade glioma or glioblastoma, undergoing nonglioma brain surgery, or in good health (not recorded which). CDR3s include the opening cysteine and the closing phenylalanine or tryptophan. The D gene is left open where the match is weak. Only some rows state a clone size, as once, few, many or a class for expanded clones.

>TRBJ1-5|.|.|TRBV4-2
TGTGCCAGCAGCCGAACAGGGCAGCCCCAGCATTTT
CASSRTGQPQHF
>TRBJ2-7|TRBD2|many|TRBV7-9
TGTGCCAGCAGCTTAGGTGGACTAGTTTACGAGCAGTACTTC
CASSLGGLVYEQYF
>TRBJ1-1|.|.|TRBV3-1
TGTGCCAGCAGCCAAGAGGGGGGCGCGGAAGCTTTCTTT
CASSQEGGAEAFF
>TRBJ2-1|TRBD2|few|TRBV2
TGTGCCAGCAGTGAGCGGGAGTACAATGAGCAGTTCTTC
CASSEREYNEQFF
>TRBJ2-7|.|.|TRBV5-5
TGTGCCAGCAGCGTTAGCGGAGCCGCCTACGAGCAGTACTTC
CASSVSGAAYEQYF
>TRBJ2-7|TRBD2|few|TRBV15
TGTGCCACCAGCAGAGAACTAGCGATAACCTACGAGCAGTACTTC
CATSRELAITYEQYF
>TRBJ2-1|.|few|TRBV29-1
TGCAGCATTTCCCCACCTAGCAAAACGAGGAATGAGCAGTTCTTC
CSISPPSKTRNEQFF
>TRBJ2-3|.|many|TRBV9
TGTGCCAGCAGCGTAGAGGCAGTCACAGATACGCAGTATTTT
CASSVEAVTDTQYF
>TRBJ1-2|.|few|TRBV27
TGTGCCAGCAGCCCTGGGGCAGACTTCTATGGCTACACCTTC
CASSPGADFYGYTF
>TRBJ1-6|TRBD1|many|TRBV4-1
TGCGCCAGCAGCCAAGAAAGGACAGGGATTTCACCCCTCCACTTT
CASSQERTGISPLHF
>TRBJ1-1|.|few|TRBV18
TGTGCCAGCCAACAAGGAGGGGACACTGAAGCTTTCTTT
CASQQGGDTEAFF
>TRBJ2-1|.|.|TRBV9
TGTGCCAGCAGCGTAGGACCGGGCGCGGAGACCCAGTTCTTC
CASSVGPGAETQFF
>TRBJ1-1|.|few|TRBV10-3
TGTGCCACCCAGAGGGACACTGAAGCTTTCTTT
CATQRDTEAFF
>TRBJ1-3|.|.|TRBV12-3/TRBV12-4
TGTGCCAGCAGTTTTGAGGGGAGGGGAAACACCATATATTTT
CASSFEGRGNTIYF
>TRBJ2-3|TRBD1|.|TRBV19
TGTGCCAGTAGCCGGACAGGGGACACAGATACGCAGTATTTT
CASSRTGDTDTQYF
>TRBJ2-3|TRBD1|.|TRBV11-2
TGTGCCAGCAGCTTAAGAGGGGGCGCAGATACGCAGTATTTT
CASSLRGGADTQYF
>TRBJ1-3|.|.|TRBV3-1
TGTGCCAGCAGCCAATATCGTCAGCTCTCTGGAAACACCATATATTTT
CASSQYRQLSGNTIYF
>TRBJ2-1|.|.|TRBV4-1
TGCGCCAGCAGGTTAAGGCTAATAGGATTCTACAATGAGCAGTTCTTC
CASRLRLIGFYNEQFF
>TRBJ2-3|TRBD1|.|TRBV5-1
TGCGCCCGCAGCCAAGAGGATTTTGGGACAGAAAGCACAGATACGCAGTATTTT
CARSQEDFGTESTDTQYF
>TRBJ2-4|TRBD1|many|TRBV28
TGTGCCAGTCGAACAGGGGACAACATTCAGTACTTC
CASRTGDNIQYF
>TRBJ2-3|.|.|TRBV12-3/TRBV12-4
TGTGCCAGCAGTTTCTTGCGCGGGGCCAATCAAGATACGCAGTATTTT
CASSFLRGANQDTQYF
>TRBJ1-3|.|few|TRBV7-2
TGTGCCAGCAGCTTAGACGGAAGTACTGGAAACACCATATATTTT
CASSLDGSTGNTIYF
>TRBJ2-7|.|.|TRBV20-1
TGCAGTGCTAGACGTAGGTCAGCGGGTGAAGACTACGAGCAGTACTTC
CSARRRSAGEDYEQYF
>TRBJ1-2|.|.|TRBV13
TGTGCCAGCAGCTTGGAGGGTTCGGGGAAAAACTATGGCTACACCTTC
CASSLEGSGKNYGYTF
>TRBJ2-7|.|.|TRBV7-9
TGTGCCAGCAGCGCCGACAAGTCCGGCGAGCAGTACTTC
CASSADKSGEQYF
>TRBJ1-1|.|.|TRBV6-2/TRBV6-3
TGTGCCAGCAGTGATGGGCAGTCATATGAAGCTTTCTTT
CASSDGQSYEAFF
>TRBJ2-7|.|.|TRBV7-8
TGTGCCAGCAGCTTAGTTGGACTGGAGACCTTCTACGAGCAGTACTTC
CASSLVGLETFYEQYF
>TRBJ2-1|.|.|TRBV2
TGTGCCAGCAGTGTAGACAGAAGCTCCTACAATGAGCAGTTCTTC
CASSVDRSSYNEQFF
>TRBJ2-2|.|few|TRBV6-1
TGTGCCAGCAGACCTACAGGCTCGGGGGAGCTGTTTTTT
CASRPTGSGELFF
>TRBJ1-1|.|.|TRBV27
TGTGCCAGCAGAATAAGGGGGGCCCCGAACACTGAAGGTTTCTTT
CASRIRGAPNTEGFF
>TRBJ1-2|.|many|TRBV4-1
TGCGCCAGCAGCCAAGTTACAGGGAGAGGAGGCTACACCTTC
CASSQVTGRGGYTF
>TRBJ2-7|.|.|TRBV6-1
TGTGCCAGCAGTTACGCGTCGGACAGCTTAACCTACGAGCAGTACTTC
CASSYASDSLTYEQYF
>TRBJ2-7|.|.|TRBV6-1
TGTGCCAGAATACCGGACGTGAGCTCCTACGAGCAGTACTTC
CARIPDVSSYEQYF
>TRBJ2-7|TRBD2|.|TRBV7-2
TGTGCCAGCAGCCAAAGACTAGCTGAGAACGAGCAGTACTTC
CASSQRLAENEQYF
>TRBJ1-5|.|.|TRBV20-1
TGCAGTGCTAGAATGGCAGGGAGCAATCAGCCCCAGCATTTT
CSARMAGSNQPQHF
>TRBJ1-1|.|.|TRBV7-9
TGTGCCAGCAGCTTAAGAGGACAGCCTAACACTGAAGCTTTCTTT
CASSLRGQPNTEAFF
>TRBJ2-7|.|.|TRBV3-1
TGTGCCAGCAGCCGAACAGGGAGCTCCTACGAGCAGTACTTC
CASSRTGSSYEQYF
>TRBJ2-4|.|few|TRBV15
TGTGCCACCAGCAGAGAAAGAGACATTCAGTACTTC
CATSRERDIQYF
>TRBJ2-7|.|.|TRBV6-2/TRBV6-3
TGTGCCAGCAGTAACTACGAGCAGTACTTC
CASSNYEQYF
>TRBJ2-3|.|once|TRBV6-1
TGTGCCAGCAGTGAGCGAACCACCTCCAACACAGATACGCAGTATTTT
CASSERTTSNTDTQYF
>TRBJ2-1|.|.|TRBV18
TGTGCCAGCTCACCATCCCGGACGTCGGTCTTCGATGAGCAGTTCTTC
CASSPSRTSVFDEQFF